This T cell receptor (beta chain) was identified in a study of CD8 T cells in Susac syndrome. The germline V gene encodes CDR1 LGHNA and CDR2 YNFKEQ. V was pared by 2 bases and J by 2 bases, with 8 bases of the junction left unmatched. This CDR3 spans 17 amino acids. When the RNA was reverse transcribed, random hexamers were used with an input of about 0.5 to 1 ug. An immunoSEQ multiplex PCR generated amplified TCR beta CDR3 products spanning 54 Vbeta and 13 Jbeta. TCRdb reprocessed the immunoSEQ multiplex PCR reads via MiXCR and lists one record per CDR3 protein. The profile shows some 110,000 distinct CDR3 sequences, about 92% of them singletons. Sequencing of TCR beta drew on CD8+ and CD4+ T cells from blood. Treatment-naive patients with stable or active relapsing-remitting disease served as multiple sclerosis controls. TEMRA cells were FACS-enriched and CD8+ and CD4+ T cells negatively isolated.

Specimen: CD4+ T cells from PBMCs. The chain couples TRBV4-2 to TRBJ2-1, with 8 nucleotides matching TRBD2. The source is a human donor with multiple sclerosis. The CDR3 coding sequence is TGTGCCAGCAGCCAATCGGGGCAGCGGGGGCCCTACAATGAGCAGTTCTTC. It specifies CASSQSGQRGPYNEQFF.